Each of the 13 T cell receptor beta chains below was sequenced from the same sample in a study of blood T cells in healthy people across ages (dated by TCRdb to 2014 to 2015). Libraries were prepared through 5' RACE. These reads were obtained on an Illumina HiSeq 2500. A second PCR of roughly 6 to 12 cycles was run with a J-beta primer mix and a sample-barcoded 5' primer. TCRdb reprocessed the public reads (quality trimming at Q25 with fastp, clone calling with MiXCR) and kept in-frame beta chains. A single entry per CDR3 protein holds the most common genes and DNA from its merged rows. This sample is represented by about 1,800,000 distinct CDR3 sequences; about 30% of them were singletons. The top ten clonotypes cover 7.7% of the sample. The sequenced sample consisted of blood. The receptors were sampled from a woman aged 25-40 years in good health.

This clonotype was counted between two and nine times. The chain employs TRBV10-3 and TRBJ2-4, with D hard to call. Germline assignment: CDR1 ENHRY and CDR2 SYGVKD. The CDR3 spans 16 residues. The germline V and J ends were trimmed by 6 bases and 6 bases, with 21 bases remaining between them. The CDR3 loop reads CAISHAAEDGSNIQYF. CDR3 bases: TGTGCCATCAGCCACGCCGCGGAAGACGGTTCAAACATTCAGTACTTC.

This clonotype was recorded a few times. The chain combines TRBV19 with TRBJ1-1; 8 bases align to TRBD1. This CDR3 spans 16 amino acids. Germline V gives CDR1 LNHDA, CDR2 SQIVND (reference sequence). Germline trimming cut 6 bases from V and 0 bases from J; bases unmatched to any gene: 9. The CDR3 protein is CASRDEQGGLNTEAFF. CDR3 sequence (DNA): TGTGCCAGTAGGGATGAACAGGGGGGATTGAACACTGAAGCTTTCTTT.

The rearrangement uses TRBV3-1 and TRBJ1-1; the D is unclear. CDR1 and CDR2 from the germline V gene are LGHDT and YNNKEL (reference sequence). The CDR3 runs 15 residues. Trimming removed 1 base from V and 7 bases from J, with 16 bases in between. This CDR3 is CASSQGGNSRLEAFF. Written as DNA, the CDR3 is TGTGCCAGCAGCCAAGGAGGCAATTCGAGACTTGAAGCTTTCTTT.

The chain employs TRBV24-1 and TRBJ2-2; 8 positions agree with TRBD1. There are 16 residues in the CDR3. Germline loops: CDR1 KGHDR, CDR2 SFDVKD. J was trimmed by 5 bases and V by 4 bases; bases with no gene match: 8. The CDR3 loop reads CATSDSGTGLTGELFF. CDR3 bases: TGTGCCACCAGTGACTCCGGGACAGGATTGACCGGGGAGCTGTTTTTT.

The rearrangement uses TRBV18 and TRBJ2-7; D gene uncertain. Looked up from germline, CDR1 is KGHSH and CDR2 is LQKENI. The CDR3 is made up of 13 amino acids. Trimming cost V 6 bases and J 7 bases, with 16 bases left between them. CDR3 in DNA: TGTGCCAGCTCTCGGGTCCCGCTGGGAGAGCAGTACTTC. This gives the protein CASSRVPLGEQYF.

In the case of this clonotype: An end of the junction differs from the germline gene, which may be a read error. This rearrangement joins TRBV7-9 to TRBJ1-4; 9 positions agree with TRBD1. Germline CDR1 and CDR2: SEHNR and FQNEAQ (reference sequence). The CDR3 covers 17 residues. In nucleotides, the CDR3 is TGTGCCAGCAGCTTCCCAGGACAGGGGATGGGAATAGAAAAACTGGTTTTT. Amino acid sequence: CASSFPGQGMGIEKLVF.

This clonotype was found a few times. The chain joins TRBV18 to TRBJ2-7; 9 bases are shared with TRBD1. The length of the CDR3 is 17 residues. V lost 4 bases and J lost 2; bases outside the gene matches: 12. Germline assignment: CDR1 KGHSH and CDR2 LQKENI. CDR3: CASSRTGGPRGTYEQYF. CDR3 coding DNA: TGTGCCAGCTCACGCACAGGGGGCCCGCGGGGGACCTACGAGCAGTACTTC.

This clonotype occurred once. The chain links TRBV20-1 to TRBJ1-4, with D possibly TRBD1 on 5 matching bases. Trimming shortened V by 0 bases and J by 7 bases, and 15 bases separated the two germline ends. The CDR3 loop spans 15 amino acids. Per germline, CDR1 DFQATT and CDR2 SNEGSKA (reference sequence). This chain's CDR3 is CSARDQGVLREKLFF. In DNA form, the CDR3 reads TGCAGTGCTAGAGATCAGGGTGTGCTTCGTGAAAAACTGTTTTTT.

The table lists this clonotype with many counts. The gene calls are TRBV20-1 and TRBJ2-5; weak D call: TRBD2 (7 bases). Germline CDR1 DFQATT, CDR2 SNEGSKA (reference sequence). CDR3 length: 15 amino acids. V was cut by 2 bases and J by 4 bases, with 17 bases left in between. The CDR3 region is CSARSGATGSETQYF. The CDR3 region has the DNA TGCAGTGCTAGAAGCGGGGCTACAGGGTCAGAGACCCAGTACTTC.

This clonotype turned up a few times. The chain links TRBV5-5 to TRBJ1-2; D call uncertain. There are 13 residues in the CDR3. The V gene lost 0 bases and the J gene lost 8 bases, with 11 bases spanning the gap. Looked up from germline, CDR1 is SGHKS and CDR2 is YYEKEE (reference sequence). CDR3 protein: CASSLASYGGYTF. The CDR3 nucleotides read TGTGCCAGCAGCTTGGCCAGTTACGGAGGCTACACCTTC.

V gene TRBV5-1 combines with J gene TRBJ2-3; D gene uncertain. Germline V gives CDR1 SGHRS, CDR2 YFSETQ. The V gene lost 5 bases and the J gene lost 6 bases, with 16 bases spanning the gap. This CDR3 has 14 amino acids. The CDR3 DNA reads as TGCGCCAGCAGTCCTCGCGGAGTATGGGATACGCAGTATTTT. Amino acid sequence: CASSPRGVWDTQYF.

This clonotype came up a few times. CDR3 sequence: CASSLWVQWDRTDIQYF. The CDR3 DNA reads TGTGCCAGCAGCCTGTGGGTCCAGTGGGACAGGACGGACATTCAGTACTTC. This chain uses TRBV7-9 with TRBJ2-4; 8 bases fit TRBD1. The V gene end was trimmed by 5 bases and the J gene end by 8 bases; junction bases not matched to a gene: 17. The germline gives CDR1 SEHNR, CDR2 FQNEAQ (reference sequence). The CDR3 is made up of 17 amino acids.

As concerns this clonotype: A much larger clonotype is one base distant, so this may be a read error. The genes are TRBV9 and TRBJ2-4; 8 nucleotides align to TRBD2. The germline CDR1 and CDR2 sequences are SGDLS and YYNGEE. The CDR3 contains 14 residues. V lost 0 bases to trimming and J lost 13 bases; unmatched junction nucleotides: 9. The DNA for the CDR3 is TGTGCCAGCAGCGTAGTTAGCGGGGCAAATGAGCAGTACTTC. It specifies CASSVVSGANEQYF.